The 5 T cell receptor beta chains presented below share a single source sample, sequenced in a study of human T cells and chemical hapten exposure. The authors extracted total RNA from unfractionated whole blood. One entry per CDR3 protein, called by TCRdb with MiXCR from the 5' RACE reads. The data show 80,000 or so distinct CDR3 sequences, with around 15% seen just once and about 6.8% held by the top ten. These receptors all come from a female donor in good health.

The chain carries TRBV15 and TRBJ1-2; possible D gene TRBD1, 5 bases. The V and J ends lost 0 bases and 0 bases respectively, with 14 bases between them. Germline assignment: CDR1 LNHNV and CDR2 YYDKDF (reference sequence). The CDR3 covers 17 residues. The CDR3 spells CATSREYSDIANYGYTF. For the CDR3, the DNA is TGTGCCACCAGCAGAGAGTATTCGGACATCGCTAACTATGGCTACACCTTC. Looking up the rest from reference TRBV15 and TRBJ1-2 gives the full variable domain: DAMVIQNPRYQVTQFGKPVTLSCSQTLNHNVMYWYQQKSSQAPKLLFHYYDKDFNNEADTPDNFQSRRPNTSFCFLDIRSPGLGDTAMYLCATSREYSDIANYGYTFGSGTRLTVV.

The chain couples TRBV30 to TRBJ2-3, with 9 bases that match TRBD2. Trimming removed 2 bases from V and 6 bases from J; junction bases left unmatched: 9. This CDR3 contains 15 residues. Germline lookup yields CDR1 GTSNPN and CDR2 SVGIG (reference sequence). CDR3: CAWSLSGGALDTQYF. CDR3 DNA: TGTGCCTGGAGTCTTAGCGGGGGCGCCTTGGATACGCAGTATTTT.

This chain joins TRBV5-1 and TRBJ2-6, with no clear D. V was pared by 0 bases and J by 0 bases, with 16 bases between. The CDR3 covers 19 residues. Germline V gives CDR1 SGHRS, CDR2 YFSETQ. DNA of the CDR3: TGCGCCAGCAGCTTGGGATGGCAGCCCATGCGCTCTGGGGCCAACGTCCTGACTTTC. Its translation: CASSLGWQPMRSGANVLTF.

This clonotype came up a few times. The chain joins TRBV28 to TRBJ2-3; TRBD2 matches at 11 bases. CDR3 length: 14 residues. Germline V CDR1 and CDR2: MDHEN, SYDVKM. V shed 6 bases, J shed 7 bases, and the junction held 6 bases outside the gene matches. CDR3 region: CASRTSGMINTQYF. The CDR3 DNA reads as TGTGCCAGCAGGACTAGCGGGATGATTAATACGCAGTATTTT. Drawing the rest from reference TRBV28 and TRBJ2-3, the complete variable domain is DVKVTQSSRYLVKRTGEKVFLECVQDMDHENMFWYRQDPGLGLRLIYFSYDVKMKEKGDIPEGYSVSREKKERFSLILESASTNQTSMYLCASRTSGMINTQYFGPGTRLTVL.

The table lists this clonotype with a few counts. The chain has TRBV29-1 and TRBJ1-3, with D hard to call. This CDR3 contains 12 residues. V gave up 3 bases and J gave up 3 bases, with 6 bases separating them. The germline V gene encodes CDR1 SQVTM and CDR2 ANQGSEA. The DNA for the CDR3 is TGCAGCGTTGATCTGGGTGGAAACACCATATATTTT. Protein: CSVDLGGNTIYF.